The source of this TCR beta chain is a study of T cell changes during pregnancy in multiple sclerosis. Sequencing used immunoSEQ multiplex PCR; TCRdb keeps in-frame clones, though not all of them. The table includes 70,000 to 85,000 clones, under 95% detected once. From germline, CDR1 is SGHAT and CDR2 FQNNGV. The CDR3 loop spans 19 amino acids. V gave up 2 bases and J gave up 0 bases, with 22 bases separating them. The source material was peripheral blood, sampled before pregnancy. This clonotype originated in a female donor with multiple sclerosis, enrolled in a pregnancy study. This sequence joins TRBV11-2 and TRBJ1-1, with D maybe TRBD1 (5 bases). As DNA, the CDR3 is TGTGCCAGCAGCTTATTGTTCTTCAGGGCAGAAAAAATGAACACTGAAGCTTTCTTT. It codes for CASSLLFFRAEKMNTEAFF.